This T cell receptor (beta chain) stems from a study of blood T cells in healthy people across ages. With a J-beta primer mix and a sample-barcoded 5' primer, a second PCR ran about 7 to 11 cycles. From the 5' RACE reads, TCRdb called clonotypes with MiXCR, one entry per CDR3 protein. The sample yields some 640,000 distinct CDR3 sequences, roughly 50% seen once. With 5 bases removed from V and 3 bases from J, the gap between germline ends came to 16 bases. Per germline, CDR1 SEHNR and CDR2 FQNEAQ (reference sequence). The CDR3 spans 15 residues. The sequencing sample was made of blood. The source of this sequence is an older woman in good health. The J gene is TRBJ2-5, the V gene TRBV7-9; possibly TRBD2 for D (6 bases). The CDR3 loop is CASSPGGAEEETQYF. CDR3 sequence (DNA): TGTGCCAGCAGCCCTGGAGGGGCGGAAGAAGAGACCCAGTACTTC.